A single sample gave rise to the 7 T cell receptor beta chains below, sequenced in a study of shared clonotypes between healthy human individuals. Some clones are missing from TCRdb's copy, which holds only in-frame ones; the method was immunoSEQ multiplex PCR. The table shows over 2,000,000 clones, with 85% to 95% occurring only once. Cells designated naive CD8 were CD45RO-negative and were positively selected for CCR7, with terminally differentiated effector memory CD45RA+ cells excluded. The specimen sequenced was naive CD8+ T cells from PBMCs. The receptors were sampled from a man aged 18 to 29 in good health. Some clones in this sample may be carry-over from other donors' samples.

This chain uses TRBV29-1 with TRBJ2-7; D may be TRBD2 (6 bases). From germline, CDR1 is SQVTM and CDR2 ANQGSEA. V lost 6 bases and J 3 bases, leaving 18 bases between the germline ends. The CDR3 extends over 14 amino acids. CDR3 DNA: TGCAGCGTCGGTGGTGGGACTCGCTTCTACGAGCAGTACTTC. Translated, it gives CSVGGGTRFYEQYF.

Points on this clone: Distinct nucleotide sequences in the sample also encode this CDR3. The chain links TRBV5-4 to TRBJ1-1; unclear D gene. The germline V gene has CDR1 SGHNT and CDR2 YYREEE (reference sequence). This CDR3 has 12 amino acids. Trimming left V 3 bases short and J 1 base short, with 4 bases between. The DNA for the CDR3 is TGTGCCAGCAGCTGGGGGAACACTGAAGCTTTCTTT. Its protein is CASSWGNTEAFF.

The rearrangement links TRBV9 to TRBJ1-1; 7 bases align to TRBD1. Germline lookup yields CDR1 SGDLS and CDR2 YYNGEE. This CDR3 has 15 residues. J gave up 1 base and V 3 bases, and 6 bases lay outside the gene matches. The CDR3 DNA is TGTGCCAGCAGCGATACAGGGGCCCCGAACACTGAAGCTTTCTTT. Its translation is CASSDTGAPNTEAFF.

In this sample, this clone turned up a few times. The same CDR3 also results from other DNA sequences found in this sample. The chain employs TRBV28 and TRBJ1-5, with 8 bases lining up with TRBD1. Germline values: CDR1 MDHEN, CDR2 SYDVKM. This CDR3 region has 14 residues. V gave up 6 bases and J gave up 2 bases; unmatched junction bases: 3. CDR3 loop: CASSDRGGNQPQHF. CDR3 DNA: TGTGCCAGCAGCGACAGGGGAGGCAATCAGCCCCAGCATTTT. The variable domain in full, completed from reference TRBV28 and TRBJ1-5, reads DVKVTQSSRYLVKRTGEKVFLECVQDMDHENMFWYRQDPGLGLRLIYFSYDVKMKEKGDIPEGYSVSREKKERFSLILESASTNQTSMYLCASSDRGGNQPQHFGDGTRLSIL.

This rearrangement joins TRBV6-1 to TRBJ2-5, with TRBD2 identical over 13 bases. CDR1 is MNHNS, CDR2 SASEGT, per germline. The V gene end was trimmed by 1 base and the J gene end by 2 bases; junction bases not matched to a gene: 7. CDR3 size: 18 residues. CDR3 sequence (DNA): TGTGCCAGCAGTGAAGGAGTAGGGACTAGCGGGACTCAAGAGACCCAGTACTTC. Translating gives CASSEGVGTSGTQETQYF.

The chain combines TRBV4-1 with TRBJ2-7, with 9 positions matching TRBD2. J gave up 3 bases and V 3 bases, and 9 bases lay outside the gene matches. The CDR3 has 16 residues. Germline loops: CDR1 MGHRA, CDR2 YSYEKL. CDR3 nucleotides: TGCGCCAGCAGCCAGGCAGCTCGAGCGGGGGGCTACGAGCAGTACTTC. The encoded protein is CASSQAARAGGYEQYF.

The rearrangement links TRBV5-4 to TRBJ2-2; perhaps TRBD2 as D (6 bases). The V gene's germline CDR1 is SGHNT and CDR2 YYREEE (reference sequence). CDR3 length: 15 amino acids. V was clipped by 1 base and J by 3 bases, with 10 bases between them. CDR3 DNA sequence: TGTGCCAGCAGCTTGACTAGCTGGGACACCGGGGAGCTGTTTTTT. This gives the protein CASSLTSWDTGELFF.